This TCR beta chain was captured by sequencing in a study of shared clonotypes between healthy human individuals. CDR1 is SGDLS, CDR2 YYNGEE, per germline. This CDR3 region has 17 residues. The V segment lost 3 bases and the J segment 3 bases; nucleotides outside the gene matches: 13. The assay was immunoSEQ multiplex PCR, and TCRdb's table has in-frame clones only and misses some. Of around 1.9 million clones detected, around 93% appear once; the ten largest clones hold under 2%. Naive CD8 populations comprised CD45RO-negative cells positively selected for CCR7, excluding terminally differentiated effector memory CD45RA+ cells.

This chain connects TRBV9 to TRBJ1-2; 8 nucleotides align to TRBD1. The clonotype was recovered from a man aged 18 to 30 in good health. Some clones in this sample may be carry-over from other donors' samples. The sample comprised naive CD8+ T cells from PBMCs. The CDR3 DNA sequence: TGTGCCAGCAGCGCAAAGACAGGGGAGGCCCCCGACTATGGCTACACCTTC. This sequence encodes CASSAKTGEAPDYGYTF.